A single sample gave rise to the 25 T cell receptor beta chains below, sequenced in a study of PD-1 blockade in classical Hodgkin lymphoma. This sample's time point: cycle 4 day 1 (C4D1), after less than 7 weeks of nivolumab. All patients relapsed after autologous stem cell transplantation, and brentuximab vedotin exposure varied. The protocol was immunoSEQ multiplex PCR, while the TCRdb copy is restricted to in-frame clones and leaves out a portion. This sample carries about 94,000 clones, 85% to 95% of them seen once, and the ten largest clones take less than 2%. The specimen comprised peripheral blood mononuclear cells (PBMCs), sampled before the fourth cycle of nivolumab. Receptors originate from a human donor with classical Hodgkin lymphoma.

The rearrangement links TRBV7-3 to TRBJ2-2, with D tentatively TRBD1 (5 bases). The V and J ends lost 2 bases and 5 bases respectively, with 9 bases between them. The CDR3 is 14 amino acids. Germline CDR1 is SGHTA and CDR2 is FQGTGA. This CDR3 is CASSLYQGTGELFF. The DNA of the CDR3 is TGTGCCAGCAGCTTATATCAGGGTACCGGGGAGCTGTTTTTT.

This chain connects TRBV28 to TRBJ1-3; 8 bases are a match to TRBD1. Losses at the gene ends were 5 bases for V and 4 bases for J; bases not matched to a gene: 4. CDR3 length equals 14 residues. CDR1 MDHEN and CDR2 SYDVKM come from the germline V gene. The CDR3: CASSLRDRGNTIYF. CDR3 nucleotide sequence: TGTGCCAGCAGTCTCCGGGACAGGGGAAACACCATATATTTT.

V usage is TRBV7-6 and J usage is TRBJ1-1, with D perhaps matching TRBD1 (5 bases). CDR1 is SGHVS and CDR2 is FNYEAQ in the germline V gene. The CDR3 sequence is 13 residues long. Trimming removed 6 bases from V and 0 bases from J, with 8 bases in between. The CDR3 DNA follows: TGTGCCAGCAGGGCAGGGATGAACACTGAAGCTTTCTTT. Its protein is CASRAGMNTEAFF.

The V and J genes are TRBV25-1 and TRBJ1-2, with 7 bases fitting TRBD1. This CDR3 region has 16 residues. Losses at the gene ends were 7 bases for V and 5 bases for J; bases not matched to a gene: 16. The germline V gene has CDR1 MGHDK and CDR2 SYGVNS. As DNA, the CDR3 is TGTGCCAGCATCGGTTACCGTGGGGGACAGATTTATGGCTACACCTTC. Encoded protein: CASIGYRGGQIYGYTF.

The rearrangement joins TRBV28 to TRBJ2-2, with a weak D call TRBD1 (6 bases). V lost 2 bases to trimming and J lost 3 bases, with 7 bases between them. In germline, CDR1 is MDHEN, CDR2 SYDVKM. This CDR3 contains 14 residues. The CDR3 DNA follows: TGTGCCAGCAGTTTAGGACAGCACACCGGGGAGCTGTTTTTT. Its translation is CASSLGQHTGELFF. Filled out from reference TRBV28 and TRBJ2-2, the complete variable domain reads DVKVTQSSRYLVKRTGEKVFLECVQDMDHENMFWYRQDPGLGLRLIYFSYDVKMKEKGDIPEGYSVSREKKERFSLILESASTNQTSMYLCASSLGQHTGELFFGEGSRLTVL.

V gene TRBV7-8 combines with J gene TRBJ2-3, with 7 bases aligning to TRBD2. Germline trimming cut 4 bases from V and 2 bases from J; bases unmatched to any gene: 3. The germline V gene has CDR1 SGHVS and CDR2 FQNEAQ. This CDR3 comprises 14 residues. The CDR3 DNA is TGTGCCAGCAGCTCCCGGGACTACACAGATACGCAGTATTTT. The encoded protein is CASSSRDYTDTQYF.

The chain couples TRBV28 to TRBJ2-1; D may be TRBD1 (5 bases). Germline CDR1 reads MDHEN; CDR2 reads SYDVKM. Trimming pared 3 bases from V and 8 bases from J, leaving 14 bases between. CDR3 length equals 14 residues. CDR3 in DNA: TGTGCCAGCAGTTTGCAGGGTAGAAACCATGAGCAGTTCTTC. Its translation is CASSLQGRNHEQFF.

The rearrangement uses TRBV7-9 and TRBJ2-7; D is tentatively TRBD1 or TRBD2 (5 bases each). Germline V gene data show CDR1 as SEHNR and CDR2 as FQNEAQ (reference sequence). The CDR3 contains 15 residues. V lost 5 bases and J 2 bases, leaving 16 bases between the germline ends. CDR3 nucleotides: TGTGCCAGCAGCGCTCCGGGGCTGGGGGCCTACGAGCAGTACTTC. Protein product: CASSAPGLGAYEQYF.

Here the CDR3 DNA reads TGCGCCAGCAGCACGGGACCCACCTACGAGCAGTACTTC. It encodes CASSTGPTYEQYF. The chain is built from TRBV5-1 and TRBJ2-7, with D perhaps matching TRBD1 or TRBD2 (5 bases each). The CDR3 extends over 13 amino acids. V shed 4 bases and J shed 2 bases, with 10 bases lying between them. Germline-derived CDR1 and CDR2 are SGHRS and YFSETQ.

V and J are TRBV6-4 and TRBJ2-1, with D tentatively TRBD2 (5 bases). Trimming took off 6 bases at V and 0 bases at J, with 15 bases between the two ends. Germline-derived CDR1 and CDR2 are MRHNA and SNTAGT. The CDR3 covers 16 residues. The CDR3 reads CASRLNSVSSYNEQFF. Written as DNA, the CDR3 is TGTGCCAGCAGACTAAATAGCGTAAGCTCCTACAATGAGCAGTTCTTC.

CDR3 DNA: TGTGCCAGCGCCCCGGGGACAGGGCGCCCCTTCCTTGGAAACACCATATATTTT. This gives the protein CASAPGTGRPFLGNTIYF. V and J are TRBV25-1 and TRBJ1-3, with 9 bases aligning to TRBD1. Trimming at V came to 8 bases and at J to 3 bases, leaving 17 bases not matched to a gene. The V gene's germline CDR1 is MGHDK and CDR2 SYGVNS. The CDR3 covers 18 residues.

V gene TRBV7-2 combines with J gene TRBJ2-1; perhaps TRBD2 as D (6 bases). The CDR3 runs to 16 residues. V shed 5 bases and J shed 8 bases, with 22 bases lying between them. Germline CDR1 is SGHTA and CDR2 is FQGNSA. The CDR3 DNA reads TGTGCCAGCAGCCCGAGAGGTCAGGGAGGCCCTCATGAGCAGTTCTTC. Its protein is CASSPRGQGGPHEQFF.

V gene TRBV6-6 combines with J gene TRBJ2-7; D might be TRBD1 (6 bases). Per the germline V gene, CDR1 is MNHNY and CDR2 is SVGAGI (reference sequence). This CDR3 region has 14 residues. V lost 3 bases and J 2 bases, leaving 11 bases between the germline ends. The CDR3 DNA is TGTGCCAGCAGTTATAACCGGACAGCCTACGAGCAGTACTTC. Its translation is CASSYNRTAYEQYF.

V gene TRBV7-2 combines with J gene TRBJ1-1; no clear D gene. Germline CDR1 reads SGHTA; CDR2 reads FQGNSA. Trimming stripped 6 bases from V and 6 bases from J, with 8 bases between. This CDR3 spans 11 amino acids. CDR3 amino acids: CASSLQAEAFF. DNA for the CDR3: TGTGCCAGCAGTCTCCAGGCTGAAGCTTTCTTT. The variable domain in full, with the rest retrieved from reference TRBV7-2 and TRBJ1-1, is GAGVSQSPSNKVTEKGKDVELRCDPISGHTALYWYRQSLGQGLEFLIYFQGNSAPDKSGLPSDRFSAERTGGSVSTLTIQRTQQEDSAVYLCASSLQAEAFFGQGTRLTVV.

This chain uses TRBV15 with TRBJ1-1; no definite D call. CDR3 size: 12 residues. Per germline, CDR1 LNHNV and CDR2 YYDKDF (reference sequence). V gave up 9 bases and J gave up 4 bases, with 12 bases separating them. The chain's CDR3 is CATSLSGTEAFF. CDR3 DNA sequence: TGTGCCACTTCCCTTTCGGGCACTGAAGCTTTCTTT.

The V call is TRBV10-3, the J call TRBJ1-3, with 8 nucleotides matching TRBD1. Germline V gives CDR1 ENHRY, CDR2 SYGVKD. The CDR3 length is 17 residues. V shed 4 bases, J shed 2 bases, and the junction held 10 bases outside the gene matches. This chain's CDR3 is CAISAPDRGLAGNTIYF. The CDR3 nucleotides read TGTGCCATCAGTGCCCCCGACAGGGGTTTAGCTGGAAACACCATATATTTT.

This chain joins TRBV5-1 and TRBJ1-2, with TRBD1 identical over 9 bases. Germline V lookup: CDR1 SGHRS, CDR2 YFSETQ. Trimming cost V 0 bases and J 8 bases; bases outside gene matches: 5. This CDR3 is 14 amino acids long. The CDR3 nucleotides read TGCGCCAGCAGCTTGGGGGGACAGGGTGCGGGCTACACCTTC. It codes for CASSLGGQGAGYTF. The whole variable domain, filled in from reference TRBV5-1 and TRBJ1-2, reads KAGVTQTPRYLIKTRGQQVTLSCSPISGHRSVSWYQQTPGQGLQFLFEYFSETQRNKGNFPGRFSGRQFSNSRSEMNVSTLELGDSALYLCASSLGGQGAGYTFGSGTRLTVV.

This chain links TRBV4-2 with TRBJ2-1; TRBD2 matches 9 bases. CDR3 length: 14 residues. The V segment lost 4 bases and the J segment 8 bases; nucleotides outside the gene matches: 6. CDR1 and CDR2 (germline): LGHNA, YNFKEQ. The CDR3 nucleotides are TGTGCCAGCAGCCTCATAGCGGGAGAGTATGAGCAGTTCTTC. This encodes CASSLIAGEYEQFF.

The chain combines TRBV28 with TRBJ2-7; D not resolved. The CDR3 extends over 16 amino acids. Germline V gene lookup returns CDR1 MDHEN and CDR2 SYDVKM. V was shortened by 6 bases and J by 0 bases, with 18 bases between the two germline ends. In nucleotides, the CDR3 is TGTGCCAGCAGGCCAGCCGCGCAGAAACACTCCTACGAGCAGTACTTC. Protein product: CASRPAAQKHSYEQYF.

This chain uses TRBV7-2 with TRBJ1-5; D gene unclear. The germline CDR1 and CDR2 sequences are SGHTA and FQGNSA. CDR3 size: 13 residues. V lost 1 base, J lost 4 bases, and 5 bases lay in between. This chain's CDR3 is CASSLEANQPQHF. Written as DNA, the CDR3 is TGTGCCAGCAGCTTAGAAGCTAATCAGCCCCAGCATTTT.

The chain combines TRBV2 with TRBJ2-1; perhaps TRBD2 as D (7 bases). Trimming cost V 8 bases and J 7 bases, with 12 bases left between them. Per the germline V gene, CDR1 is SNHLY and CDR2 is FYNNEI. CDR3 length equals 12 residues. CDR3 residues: CASEGGGNEQFF. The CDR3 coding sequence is TGTGCCAGCGAAGGGGGAGGGAATGAGCAGTTCTTC.

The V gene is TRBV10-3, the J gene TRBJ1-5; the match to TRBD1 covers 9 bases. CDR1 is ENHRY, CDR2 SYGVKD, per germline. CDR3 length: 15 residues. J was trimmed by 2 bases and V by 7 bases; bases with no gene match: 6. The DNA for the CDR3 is TGTGCCATCAAGGGGGGACAGGGTGGCAATCAGCCCCAGCATTTT. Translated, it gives CAIKGGQGGNQPQHF.

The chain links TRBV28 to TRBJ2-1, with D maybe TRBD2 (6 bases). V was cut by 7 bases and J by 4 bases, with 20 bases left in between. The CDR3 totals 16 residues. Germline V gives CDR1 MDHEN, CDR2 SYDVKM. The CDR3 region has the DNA TGTGCCAGCATAGGGCGGGCTGTAGCGGTGTACAATGAGCAGTTCTTC. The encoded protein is CASIGRAVAVYNEQFF.

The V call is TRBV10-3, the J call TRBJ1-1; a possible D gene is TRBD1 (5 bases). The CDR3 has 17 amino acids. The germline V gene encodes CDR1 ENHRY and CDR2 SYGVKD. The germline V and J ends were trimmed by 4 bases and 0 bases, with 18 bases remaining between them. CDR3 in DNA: TGTGCCATCAGTGGACCAAACAGGAAATTTCTGAACACTGAAGCTTTCTTT. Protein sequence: CAISGPNRKFLNTEAFF.

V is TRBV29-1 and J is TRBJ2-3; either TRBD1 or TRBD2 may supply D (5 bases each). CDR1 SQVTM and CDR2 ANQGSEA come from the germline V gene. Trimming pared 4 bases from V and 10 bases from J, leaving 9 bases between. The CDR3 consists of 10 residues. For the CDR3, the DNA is TGCAGCGTTGGGGGACGGGCGCAGTATTTT. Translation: CSVGGRAQYF.